This entry lists 8 T cell receptor beta chains sequenced from one sample in a study of T cell responses to AZD1222 COVID-19 vaccine (dated by TCRdb to 2020 to 2023). Library preparation employed the immunoSEQ multiplex PCR assay. TCRdb obtained this table from immuneACCESS and retained in-frame rearrangements with V and J assigned. These tables miss some clones; where compared with another copy, unresolved V genes account for less than half of the shortfall, and the remainder is unexplained. Within this sample are more than 85,000 clones, with about 88% of them counted one time only. The leading ten clones occupy 7% to 10% of the sample. The time point label on this specimen signifies: baseline before first vaccination. Here the sequenced sample was peripheral blood, taken on day 0 of AZD1222 vaccination. These TCRs come from an adult in good health.

This rearrangement joins TRBV5-1 to TRBJ2-7; 10 bases match TRBD2. The CDR3 totals 16 residues. V trimming: 1 base; J trimming: 4 bases; junction bases outside the gene matches: 8. Germline loops: CDR1 SGHRS, CDR2 YFSETQ. The CDR3 bases are TGCGCCAGCAGCTTGTGGCCAGCGGGAGGGTCTTACGAGCAGTACTTC. Translating it yields CASSLWPAGGSYEQYF.

The rearrangement uses TRBV2 and TRBJ2-3; 12 positions match TRBD2. Germline loops: CDR1 SNHLY, CDR2 FYNNEI. This CDR3 comprises 15 residues. The trim removed 6 bases at V and 6 bases at J, leaving 7 bases unmatched. This chain's CDR3 is CASRRLAGVGDTQYF. The CDR3 DNA follows: TGTGCCAGCAGGAGACTAGCGGGAGTAGGGGATACGCAGTATTTT.

The chain employs TRBV28 and TRBJ2-1, with TRBD2 matching 8 bases. Germline V gives CDR1 MDHEN, CDR2 SYDVKM. CDR3 length: 15 amino acids. Trimming at V came to 3 bases and at J to 8 bases, leaving 9 bases not matched to a gene. The CDR3 DNA follows: TGTGCCAGCAGTTTCCCCGGGAGGGCCTCAGATGAGCAGTTCTTC. Its translation is CASSFPGRASDEQFF.

The J gene is TRBJ2-1, the V gene TRBV11-2, with TRBD2 identical over 7 bases. Losses at the gene ends were 3 bases for V and 5 bases for J; bases not matched to a gene: 4. The CDR3 runs 14 residues. CDR1 and CDR2 (germline): SGHAT, FQNNGV. The CDR3 sequence: CASSFWGGNNEQFF. The CDR3 nucleotides are TGTGCCAGCAGCTTTTGGGGGGGGAACAATGAGCAGTTCTTC.

The chain has TRBV11-2 and TRBJ2-2; unclear D gene. Germline CDR1 is SGHAT and CDR2 is FQNNGV. CDR3 size: 14 residues. Trimming took 2 bases from V and 5 from J, leaving 9 bases between them. The CDR3 DNA reads as TGTGCCAGCAGCTTAAATGCTAGAACCGGGGAGCTGTTTTTT. Translated, it gives CASSLNARTGELFF.

This clone was detected only once. V and J are TRBV11-3 and TRBJ2-1, with 7 bases fitting TRBD2. Unmatched junction bases numbered 15, after V lost 5 bases and J lost 8 bases. The V gene's germline CDR1 is SGHNT and CDR2 YENEEA. The CDR3 totals 16 residues. CDR3 residues: CASSPAGREKAHEQFF. The CDR3 DNA sequence: TGTGCCAGCAGCCCCGCGGGGAGGGAGAAGGCCCATGAGCAGTTCTTC.

The chain carries TRBV9 and TRBJ2-7; 8 bases map to TRBD1. Germline CDR1 is SGDLS and CDR2 is YYNGEE. This CDR3 comprises 15 residues. J lost 4 bases, V lost 0 bases, and 6 bases had no gene match. DNA of the CDR3: TGTGCCAGCAGCGTAGGGACAGGGAATGTGTACGAGCAGTACTTC. Its translation: CASSVGTGNVYEQYF. Combining the CDR3 with reference TRBV9 and TRBJ2-7 gives the whole variable domain DSGVTQTPKHLITATGQRVTLRCSPRSGDLSVYWYQQSLDQGLQFLIQYYNGEERAKGNILERFSAQQFPDLHSELNLSSLELGDSALYFCASSVGTGNVYEQYFGPGTRLTVT.

The V gene is TRBV30, the J gene TRBJ1-2; 7 bases are shared with TRBD1. Germline V gene lookup returns CDR1 GTSNPN and CDR2 SVGIG (reference sequence). Trimming took 4 bases from V and 6 from J; bases not matched to a gene: 8. The CDR3 runs to 13 residues. CDR3 sequence (DNA): TGTGCCTGGAACAGGGGAAATAGTAATGGCTACACCTTC. Translated: CAWNRGNSNGYTF.